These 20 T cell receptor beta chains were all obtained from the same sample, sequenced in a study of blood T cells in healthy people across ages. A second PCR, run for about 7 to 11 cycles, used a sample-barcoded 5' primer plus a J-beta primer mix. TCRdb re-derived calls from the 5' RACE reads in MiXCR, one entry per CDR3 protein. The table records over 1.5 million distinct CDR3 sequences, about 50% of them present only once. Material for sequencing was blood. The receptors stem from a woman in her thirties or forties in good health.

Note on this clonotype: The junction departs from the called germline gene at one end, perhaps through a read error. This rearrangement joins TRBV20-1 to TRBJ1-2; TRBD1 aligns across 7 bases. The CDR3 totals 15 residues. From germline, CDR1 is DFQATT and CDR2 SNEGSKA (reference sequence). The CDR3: CSAHPQKTGNYGFTF. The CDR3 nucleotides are TGCAGTGCTCACCCCCAGAAGACAGGGAACTATGGCTTCACCTTC.

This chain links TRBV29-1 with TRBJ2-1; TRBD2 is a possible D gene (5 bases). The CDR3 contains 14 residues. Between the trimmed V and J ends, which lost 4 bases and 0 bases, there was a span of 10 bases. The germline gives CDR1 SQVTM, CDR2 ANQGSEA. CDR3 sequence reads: CSVVAGVSYNEQFF. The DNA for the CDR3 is TGCAGCGTTGTGGCGGGTGTCTCCTACAATGAGCAGTTCTTC.

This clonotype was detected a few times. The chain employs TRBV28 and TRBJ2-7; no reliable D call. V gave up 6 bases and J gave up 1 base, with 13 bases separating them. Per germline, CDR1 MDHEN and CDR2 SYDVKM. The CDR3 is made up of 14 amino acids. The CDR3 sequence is CASSPMGGSYEQYF. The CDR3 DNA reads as TGTGCCAGCAGCCCCATGGGTGGTTCCTACGAGCAGTACTTC.

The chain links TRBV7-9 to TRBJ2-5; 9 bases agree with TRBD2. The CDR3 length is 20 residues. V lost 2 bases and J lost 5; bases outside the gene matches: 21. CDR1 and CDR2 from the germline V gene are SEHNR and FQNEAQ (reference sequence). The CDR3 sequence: CASSLIRVGGGAGDLETQYF. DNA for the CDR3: TGTGCCAGCAGCTTAATTAGAGTTGGCGGGGGGGCCGGAGATTTGGAGACCCAGTACTTC.

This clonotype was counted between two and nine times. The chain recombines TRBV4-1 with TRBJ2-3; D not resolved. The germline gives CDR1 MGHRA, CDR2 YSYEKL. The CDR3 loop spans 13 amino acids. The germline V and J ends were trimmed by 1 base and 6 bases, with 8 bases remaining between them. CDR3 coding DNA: TGCGCCAGCAGCCAAGTTCTCCCGGATACGCAGTATTTT. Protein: CASSQVLPDTQYF.

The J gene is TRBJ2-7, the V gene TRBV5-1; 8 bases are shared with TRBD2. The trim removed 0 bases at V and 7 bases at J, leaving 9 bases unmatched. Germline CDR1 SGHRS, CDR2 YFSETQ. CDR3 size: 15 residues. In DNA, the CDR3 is TGCGCCAGCAGCTTGGATTGGGGCGGGGGGAATGAGCAGTACTTC. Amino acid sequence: CASSLDWGGGNEQYF.

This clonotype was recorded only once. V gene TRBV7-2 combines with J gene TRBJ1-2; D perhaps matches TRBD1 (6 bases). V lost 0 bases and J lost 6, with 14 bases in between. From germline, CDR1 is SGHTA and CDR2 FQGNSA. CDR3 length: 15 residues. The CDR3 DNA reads TGTGCCAGCAGCTTAGCGGGGGGCGGAATCCATGGCTACACCTTC. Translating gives CASSLAGGGIHGYTF.

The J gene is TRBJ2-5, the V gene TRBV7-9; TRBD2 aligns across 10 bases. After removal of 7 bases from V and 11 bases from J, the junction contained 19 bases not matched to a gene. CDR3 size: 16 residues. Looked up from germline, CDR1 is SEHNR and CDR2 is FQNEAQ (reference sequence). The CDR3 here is CASNREGVTSGPEQYF. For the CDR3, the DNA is TGTGCCAGCAATAGGGAGGGTGTGACTAGCGGGCCGGAGCAGTACTTC.

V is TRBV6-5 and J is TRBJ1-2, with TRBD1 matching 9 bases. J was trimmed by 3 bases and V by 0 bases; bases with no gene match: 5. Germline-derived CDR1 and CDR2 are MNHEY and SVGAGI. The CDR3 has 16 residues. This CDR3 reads CASSYSAGTGYYGYTF. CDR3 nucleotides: TGTGCCAGCAGTTACTCAGCGGGGACAGGGTACTATGGCTACACCTTC.

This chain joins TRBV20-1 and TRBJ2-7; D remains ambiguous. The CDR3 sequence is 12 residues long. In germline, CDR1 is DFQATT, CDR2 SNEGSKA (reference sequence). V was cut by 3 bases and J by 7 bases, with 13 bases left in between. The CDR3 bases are TGCAGTGCTAGCGACTCCTACAATGAGCAGTACTTC. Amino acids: CSASDSYNEQYF.

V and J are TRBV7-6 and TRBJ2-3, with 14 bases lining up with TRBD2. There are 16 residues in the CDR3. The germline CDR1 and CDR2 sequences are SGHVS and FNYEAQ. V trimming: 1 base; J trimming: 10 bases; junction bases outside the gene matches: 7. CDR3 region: CASSLEGTSGSWAQYF. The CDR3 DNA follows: TGTGCCAGCAGCTTAGAAGGGACTAGCGGGAGTTGGGCGCAGTATTTT.

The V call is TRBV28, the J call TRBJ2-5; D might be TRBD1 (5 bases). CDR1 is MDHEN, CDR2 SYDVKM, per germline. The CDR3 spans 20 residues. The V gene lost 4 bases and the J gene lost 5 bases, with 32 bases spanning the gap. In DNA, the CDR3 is TGTGCCAGCAGTTCTCGTCGGTCCAGGGTGGTCGGCCGGGCACGGGAGACCCAGTACTTC. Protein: CASSSRRSRVVGRARETQYF.

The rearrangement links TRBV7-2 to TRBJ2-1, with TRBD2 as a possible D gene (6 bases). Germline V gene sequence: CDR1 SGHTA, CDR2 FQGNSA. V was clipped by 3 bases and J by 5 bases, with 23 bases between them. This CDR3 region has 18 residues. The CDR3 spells CASSLRYGGNWANNEQFF. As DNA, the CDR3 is TGTGCCAGCAGCTTGCGGTATGGCGGGAACTGGGCAAACAATGAGCAGTTCTTC.

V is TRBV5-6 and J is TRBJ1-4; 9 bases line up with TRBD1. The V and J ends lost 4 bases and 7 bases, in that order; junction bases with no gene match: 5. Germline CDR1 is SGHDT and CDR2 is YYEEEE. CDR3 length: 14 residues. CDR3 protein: CASSGDRVGEKLFF. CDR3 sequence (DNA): TGTGCCAGCAGCGGGGACAGGGTGGGTGAAAAACTGTTTTTT.

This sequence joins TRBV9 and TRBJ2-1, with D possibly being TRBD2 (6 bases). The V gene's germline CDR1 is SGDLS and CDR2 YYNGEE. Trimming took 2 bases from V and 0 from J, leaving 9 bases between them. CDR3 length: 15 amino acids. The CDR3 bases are TGTGCCAGCAGCGTGGACTACAGCTCCTACAATGAGCAGTTCTTC. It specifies CASSVDYSSYNEQFF. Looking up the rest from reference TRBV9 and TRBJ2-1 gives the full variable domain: DSGVTQTPKHLITATGQRVTLRCSPRSGDLSVYWYQQSLDQGLQFLIQYYNGEERAKGNILERFSAQQFPDLHSELNLSSLELGDSALYFCASSVDYSSYNEQFFGPGTRLTVL.

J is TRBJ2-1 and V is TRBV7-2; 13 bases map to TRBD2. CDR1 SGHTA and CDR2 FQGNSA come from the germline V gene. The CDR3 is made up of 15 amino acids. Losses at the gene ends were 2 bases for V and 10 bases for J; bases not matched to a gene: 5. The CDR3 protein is CASSLNRGLAGEQFF. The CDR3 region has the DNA TGTGCCAGCAGCTTAAATAGGGGACTAGCGGGGGAGCAGTTCTTC.

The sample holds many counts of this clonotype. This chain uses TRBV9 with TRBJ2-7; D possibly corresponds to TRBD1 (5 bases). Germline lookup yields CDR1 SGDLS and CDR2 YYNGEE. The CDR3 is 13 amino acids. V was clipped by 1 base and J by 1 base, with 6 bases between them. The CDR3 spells CASSVRQSYEQYF. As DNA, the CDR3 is TGTGCCAGCAGCGTACGACAGTCCTACGAGCAGTACTTC.

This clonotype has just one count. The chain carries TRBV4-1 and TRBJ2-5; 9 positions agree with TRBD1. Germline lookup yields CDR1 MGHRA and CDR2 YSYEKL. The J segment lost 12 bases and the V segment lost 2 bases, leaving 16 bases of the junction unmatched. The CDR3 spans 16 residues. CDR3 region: CASSQPRSGTGKFKYF. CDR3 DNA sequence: TGCGCCAGCAGCCAACCCAGATCCGGGACAGGGAAATTTAAGTACTTC.

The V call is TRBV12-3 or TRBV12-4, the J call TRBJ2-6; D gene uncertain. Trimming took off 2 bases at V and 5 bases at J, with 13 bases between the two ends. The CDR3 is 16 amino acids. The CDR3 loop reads CASSLPSTARANVLTF. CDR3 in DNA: TGTGCCAGCAGTTTACCCTCCACGGCAAGGGCCAACGTCCTGACTTTC.

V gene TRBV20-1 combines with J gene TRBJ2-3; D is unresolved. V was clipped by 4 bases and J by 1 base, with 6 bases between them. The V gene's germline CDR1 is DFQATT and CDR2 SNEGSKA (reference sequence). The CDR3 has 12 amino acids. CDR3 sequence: CSAISGTDTQYF. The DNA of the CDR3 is TGCAGTGCTATATCGGGCACAGATACGCAGTATTTT.